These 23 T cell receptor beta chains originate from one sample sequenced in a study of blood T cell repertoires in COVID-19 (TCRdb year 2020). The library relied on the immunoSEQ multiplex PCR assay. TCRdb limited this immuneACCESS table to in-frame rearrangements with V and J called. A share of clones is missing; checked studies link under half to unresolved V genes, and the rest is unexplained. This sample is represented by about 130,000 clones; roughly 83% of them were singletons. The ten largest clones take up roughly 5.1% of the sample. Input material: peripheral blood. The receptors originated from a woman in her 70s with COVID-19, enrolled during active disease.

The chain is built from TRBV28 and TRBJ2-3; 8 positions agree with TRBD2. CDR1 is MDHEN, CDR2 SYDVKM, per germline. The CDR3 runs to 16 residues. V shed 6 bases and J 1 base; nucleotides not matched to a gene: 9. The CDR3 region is CASRHRGGPGTDTQYF. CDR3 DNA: TGTGCCAGCAGACACCGCGGGGGGCCGGGCACAGATACGCAGTATTTT.

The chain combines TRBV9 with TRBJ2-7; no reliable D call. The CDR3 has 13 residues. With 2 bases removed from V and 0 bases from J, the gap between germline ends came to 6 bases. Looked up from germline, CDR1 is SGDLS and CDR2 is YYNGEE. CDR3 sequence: CASSVWSSYEQYF. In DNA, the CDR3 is TGTGCCAGCAGCGTTTGGAGCTCCTACGAGCAGTACTTC.

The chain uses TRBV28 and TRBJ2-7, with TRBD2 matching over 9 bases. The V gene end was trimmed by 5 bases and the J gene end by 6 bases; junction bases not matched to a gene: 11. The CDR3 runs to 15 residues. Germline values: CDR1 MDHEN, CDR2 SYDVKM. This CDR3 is CASSPASGGLAEQYF. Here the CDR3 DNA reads TGTGCCAGCAGTCCCGCTTCCGGGGGACTAGCCGAGCAGTACTTC.

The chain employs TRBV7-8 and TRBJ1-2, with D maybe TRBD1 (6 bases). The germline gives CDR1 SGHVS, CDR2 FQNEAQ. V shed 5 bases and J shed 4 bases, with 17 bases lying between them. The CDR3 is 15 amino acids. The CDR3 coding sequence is TGTGCCAGCAGCCCCCCGAACAGGGAACGCTATGGCTACACCTTC. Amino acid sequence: CASSPPNRERYGYTF. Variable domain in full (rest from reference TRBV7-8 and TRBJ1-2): GAGVSQSPRYKVAKRGQDVALRCDPISGHVSLFWYQQALGQGPEFLTYFQNEAQLDKSGLPSDRFFAERPEGSVSTLKIQRTQQEDSAVYLCASSPPNRERYGYTFGSGTRLTVV.

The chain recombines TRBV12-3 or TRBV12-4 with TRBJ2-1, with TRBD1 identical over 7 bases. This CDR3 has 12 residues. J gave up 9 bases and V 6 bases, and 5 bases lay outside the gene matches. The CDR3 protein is CASSTGQPEQFF. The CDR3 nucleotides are TGTGCCAGCAGCACGGGACAGCCTGAGCAGTTCTTC.

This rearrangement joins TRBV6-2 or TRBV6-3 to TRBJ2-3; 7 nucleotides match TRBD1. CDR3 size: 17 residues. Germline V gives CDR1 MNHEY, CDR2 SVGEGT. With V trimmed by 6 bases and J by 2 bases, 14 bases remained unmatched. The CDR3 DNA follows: TGTGCCAGCAGCCCTACCTACAGGGGATCGGCCACAGATACGCAGTATTTT. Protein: CASSPTYRGSATDTQYF.

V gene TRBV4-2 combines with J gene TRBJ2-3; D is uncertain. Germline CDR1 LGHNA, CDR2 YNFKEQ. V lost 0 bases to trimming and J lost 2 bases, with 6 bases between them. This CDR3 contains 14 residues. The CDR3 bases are TGTGCCAGCAGCCAAGAACAGTACACAGATACGCAGTATTTT. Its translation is CASSQEQYTDTQYF.

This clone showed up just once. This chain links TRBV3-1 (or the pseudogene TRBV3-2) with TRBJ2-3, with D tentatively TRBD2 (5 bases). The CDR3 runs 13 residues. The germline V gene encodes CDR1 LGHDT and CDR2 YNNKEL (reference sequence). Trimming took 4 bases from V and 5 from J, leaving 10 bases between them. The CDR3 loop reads CASSRFAGDTQYF. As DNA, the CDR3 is TGTGCCAGCAGCCGATTCGCGGGAGATACGCAGTATTTT.

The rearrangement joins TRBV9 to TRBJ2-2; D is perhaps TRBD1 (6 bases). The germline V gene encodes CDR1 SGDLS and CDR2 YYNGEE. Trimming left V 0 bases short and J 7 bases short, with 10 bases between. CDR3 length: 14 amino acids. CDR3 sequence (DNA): TGTGCCAGCAGCGTAGAACAGGGTGGCGGGGAGCTGTTTTTT. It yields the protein CASSVEQGGGELFF.

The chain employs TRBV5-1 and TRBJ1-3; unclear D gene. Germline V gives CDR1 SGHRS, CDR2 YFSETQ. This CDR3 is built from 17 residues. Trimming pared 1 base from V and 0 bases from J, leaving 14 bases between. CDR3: CASSLFYRPDSGNTIYF. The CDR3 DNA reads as TGCGCCAGCAGCTTGTTCTACAGACCCGACTCTGGAAACACCATATATTTT. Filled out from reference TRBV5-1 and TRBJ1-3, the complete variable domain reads KAGVTQTPRYLIKTRGQQVTLSCSPISGHRSVSWYQQTPGQGLQFLFEYFSETQRNKGNFPGRFSGRQFSNSRSEMNVSTLELGDSALYLCASSLFYRPDSGNTIYFGEGSWLTVV.

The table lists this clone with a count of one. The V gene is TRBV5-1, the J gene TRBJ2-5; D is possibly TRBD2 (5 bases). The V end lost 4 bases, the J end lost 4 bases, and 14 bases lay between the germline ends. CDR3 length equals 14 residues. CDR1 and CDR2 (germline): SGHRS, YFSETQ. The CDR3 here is CASSPAQRGETQYF. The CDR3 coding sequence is TGCGCCAGCAGCCCCGCTCAACGGGGAGAGACCCAGTACTTC.

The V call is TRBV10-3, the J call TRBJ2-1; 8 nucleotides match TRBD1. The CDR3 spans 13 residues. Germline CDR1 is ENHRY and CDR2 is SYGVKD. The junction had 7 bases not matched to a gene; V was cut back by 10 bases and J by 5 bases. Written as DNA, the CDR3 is TGTGCCAACGCGGGACAGGCAAACAATGAGCAGTTCTTC. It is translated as CANAGQANNEQFF.

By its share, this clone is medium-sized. This chain's CDR3 is CASSVGGAAYNEQFF. CDR3 DNA: TGTGCCAGCAGCGTAGGCGGGGCCGCCTACAATGAGCAGTTCTTC. The V gene is TRBV9, the J gene TRBJ2-1; TRBD2 might be the D (6 bases). The germline V gene has CDR1 SGDLS and CDR2 YYNGEE. V was cut by 0 bases and J by 2 bases, with 9 bases left in between. The CDR3 loop spans 15 amino acids.

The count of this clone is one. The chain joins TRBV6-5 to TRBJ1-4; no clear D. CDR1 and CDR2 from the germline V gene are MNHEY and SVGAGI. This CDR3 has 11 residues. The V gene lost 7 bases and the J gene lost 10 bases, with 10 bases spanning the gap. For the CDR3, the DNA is TGTGCCAGCAACACGGAGGGAAAACTGTTTTTT. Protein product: CASNTEGKLFF.

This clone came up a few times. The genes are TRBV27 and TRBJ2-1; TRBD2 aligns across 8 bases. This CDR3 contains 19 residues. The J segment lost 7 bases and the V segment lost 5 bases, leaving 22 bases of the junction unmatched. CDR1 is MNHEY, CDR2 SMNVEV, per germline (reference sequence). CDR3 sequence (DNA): TGTGCCAGCAGTCGGGGGGCTAGCGGGCCGAGTCTCCCTGGGAATGAGCAGTTCTTC. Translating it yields CASSRGASGPSLPGNEQFF.

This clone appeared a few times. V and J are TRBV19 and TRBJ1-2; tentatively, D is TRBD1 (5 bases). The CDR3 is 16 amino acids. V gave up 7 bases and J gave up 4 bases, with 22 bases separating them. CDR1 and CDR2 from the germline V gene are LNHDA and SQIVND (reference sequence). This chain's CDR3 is CASIIGREGRGYGYTF. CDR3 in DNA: TGTGCCAGTATTATCGGCAGGGAGGGACGAGGCTATGGCTACACCTTC.

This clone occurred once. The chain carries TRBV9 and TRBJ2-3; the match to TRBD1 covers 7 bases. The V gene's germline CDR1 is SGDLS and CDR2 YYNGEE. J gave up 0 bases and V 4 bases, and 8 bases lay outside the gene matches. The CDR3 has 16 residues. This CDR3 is CASSPPPGGSTDTQYF. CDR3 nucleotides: TGTGCCAGCAGCCCTCCCCCAGGGGGAAGCACAGATACGCAGTATTTT. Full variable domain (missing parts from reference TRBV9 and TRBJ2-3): DSGVTQTPKHLITATGQRVTLRCSPRSGDLSVYWYQQSLDQGLQFLIQYYNGEERAKGNILERFSAQQFPDLHSELNLSSLELGDSALYFCASSPPPGGSTDTQYFGPGTRLTVL.

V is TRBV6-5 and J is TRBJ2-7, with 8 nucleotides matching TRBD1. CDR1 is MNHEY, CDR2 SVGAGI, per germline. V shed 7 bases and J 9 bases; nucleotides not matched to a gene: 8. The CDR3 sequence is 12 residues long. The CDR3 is CASTNGQGGQYF. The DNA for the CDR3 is TGTGCCAGCACCAACGGACAGGGAGGGCAGTACTTC.

The CDR3 nucleotides are TGTGCCAGCAGCAAAGACAGGGGGCTCAACACTGAAGCTTTCTTT. As protein: CASSKDRGLNTEAFF. This chain links TRBV2 with TRBJ1-1, with 10 positions matching TRBD1. CDR3 length equals 15 residues. V shed 6 bases and J 2 bases; nucleotides not matched to a gene: 6. Germline loops: CDR1 SNHLY, CDR2 FYNNEI.

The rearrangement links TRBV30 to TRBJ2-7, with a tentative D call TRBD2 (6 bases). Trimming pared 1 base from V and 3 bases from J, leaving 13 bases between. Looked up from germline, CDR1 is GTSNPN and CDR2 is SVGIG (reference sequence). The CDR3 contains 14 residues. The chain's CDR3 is CAWSAGVGYYEQYF. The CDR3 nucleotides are TGTGCCTGGAGTGCGGGGGTCGGTTACTACGAGCAGTACTTC.

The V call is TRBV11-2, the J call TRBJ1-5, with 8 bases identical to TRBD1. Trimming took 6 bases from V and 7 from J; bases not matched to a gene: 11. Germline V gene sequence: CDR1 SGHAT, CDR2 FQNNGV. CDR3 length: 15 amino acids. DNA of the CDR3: TGTGCCAGCAGTCGAGGGACAGGCACTTCACAGCCCCAGCATTTT. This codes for CASSRGTGTSQPQHF.

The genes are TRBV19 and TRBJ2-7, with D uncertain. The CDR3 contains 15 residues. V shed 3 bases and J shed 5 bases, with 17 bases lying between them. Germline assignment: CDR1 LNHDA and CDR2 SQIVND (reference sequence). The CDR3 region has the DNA TGTGCCAGTAGTATCGGCGCGGTCGTTGGTCACGAGCAGTACTTC. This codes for CASSIGAVVGHEQYF. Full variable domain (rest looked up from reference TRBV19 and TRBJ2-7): DGGITQSPKYLFRKEGQNVTLSCEQNLNHDAMYWYRQDPGQGLRLIYYSQIVNDFQKGDIAEGYSVSREKKESFPLTVTSAQKNPTAFYLCASSIGAVVGHEQYFGPGTRLTVT.

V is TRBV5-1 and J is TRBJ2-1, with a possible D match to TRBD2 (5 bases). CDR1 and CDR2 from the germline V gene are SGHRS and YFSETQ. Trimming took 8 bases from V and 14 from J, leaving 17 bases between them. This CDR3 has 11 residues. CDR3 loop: CASEILGLKFF. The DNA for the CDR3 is TGCGCCAGTGAGATTTTAGGACTGAAGTTCTTC.